Each of the 8 T cell receptor beta chains below was sequenced from the same sample in a study of control samples from healthy donors and cancer patients. Profiling relied on immunoSEQ multiplex PCR, and the TCRdb table lists in-frame clones only, not all of them. Of 100,000 to 150,000 clones in the sample, just under 95% were seen once. The sequenced sample consisted of blood. The receptors come from a man in his late teens or twenties in good health.

This chain joins TRBV9 and TRBJ2-7, with D perhaps matching TRBD1 (5 bases). The CDR3 is 15 residues long. Germline V gene lookup returns CDR1 SGDLS and CDR2 YYNGEE. Trimming removed 1 base from V and 4 bases from J, with 15 bases in between. The CDR3 sequence is CASSVSFGGAYEQYF. The DNA of the CDR3 is TGTGCCAGCAGCGTATCCTTTGGTGGGGCTTACGAGCAGTACTTC.

The chain links TRBV2 to TRBJ1-3; no definite D call. CDR1 is SNHLY and CDR2 is FYNNEI in the germline V gene. V lost 5 bases and J 4 bases, leaving 12 bases between the germline ends. This CDR3 spans 14 amino acids. In nucleotides, the CDR3 is TGTGCCAGCAGTTTCGAGGTGGGCGGAAACACCATATATTTT. Translation gives CASSFEVGGNTIYF.

The rearrangement joins TRBV5-4 to TRBJ1-3; D perhaps matches TRBD1 (5 bases). The CDR3 runs 12 residues. The V gene's germline CDR1 is SGHNT and CDR2 YYREEE (reference sequence). Trimming left V 0 bases short and J 9 bases short, with 7 bases between. The chain's CDR3 is CASSLEGATIYF. CDR3 DNA sequence: TGTGCCAGCAGCTTGGAAGGGGCCACCATATATTTT.

The V and J genes are TRBV5-6 and TRBJ2-1; D gene unclear. Germline V gene data show CDR1 as SGHDT and CDR2 as YYEEEE. This CDR3 is built from 11 residues. Trimming took off 1 base at V and 10 bases at J, with 6 bases between the two ends. The CDR3 coding sequence is TGTGCCAGCAGCTTGTATTACGAGCAGTTCTTC. Its protein is CASSLYYEQFF.

The chain joins TRBV30 to TRBJ2-7, with D possibly TRBD1 on 5 matching bases. The length of the CDR3 is 14 residues. CDR1 GTSNPN and CDR2 SVGIG come from the germline V gene (reference sequence). V was shortened by 4 bases and J by 2 bases, with 15 bases between the two germline ends. CDR3 region: CAWKGARVPYEQYF. The DNA of the CDR3 is TGTGCCTGGAAGGGTGCCAGGGTACCCTACGAGCAGTACTTC.

The chain couples TRBV4-2 to TRBJ1-5, with D perhaps TRBD1 (5 bases). The CDR3 covers 17 residues. Trimming left V 3 bases short and J 5 bases short, with 20 bases between. Germline lookup yields CDR1 LGHNA and CDR2 YNFKEQ. CDR3 protein: CASSQANLGALDQPQHF. As DNA, the CDR3 is TGTGCCAGCAGCCAGGCTAACCTCGGGGCGCTGGATCAGCCCCAGCATTTT.

The chain employs TRBV11-2 and TRBJ2-5; TRBD2 matches at 7 bases. The CDR3 consists of 15 residues. CDR1 and CDR2 from the germline V gene are SGHAT and FQNNGV. V was pared by 4 bases and J by 5 bases, with 10 bases of the junction left unmatched. The CDR3 DNA is TGTGCCAGCAGCTCTAGCTCGGGGGGTACGGAGACCCAGTACTTC. Residues: CASSSSSGGTETQYF.

The CDR3 coding sequence is TGCGCCAGCAGCCAGGGGCGAGAGACCCAGTACTTC. It encodes CASSQGRETQYF. The chain uses TRBV5-1 and TRBJ2-5; perhaps TRBD1 as D (6 bases). The CDR3 contains 12 residues. V was cut by 4 bases and J by 4 bases, with 8 bases left in between. Germline CDR1 and CDR2: SGHRS and YFSETQ.